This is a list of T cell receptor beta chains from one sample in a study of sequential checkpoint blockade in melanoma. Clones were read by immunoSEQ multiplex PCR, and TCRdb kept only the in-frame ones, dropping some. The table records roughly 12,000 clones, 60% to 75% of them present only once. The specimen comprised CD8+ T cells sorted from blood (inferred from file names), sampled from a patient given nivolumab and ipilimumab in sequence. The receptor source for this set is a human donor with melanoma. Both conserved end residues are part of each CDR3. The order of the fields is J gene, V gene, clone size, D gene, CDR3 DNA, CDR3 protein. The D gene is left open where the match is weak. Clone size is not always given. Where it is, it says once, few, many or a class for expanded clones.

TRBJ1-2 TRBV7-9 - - TGTGCCAGCAGCTCGGGGTTTGCTTATGGCTACACCTTC CASSSGFAYGYTF
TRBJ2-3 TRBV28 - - TGTGCCAGCAGTTTACCCCTCGGGGGGCGCGGCACAGATACGCAGTATTTT CASSLPLGGRGTDTQYF
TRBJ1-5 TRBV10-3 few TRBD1 TGTGCCATCAGTAGAGGACAGGGGGAGGATCAGCCCCAGCATTTT CAISRGQGEDQPQHF
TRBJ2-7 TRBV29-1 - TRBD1 TGCAGCGTAGGAATCGGGACAGGGATCTACGAGCAGTACTTC CSVGIGTGIYEQYF
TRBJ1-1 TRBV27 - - TGTGCCAGCCATCCTTACTCGGGGACTGAAGCTTTCTTT CASHPYSGTEAFF
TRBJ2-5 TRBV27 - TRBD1 TGTGCCAGCAGTTCGACAGGGAGCCAAGAGACCCAGTACTTC CASSSTGSQETQYF
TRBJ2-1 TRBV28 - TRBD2 TGTGCCAGCAGTTTATTCCTAGCGGGAGTGTACAATGAGCAGTTCTTC CASSLFLAGVYNEQFF
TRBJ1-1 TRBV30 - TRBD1 TGTGCCTGGAGGGATCCGGGACAGGGGCTCGGTGAAGCTTTCTTT CAWRDPGQGLGEAFF
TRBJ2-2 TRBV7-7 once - TGTGCTAGCAGCTTTGGTACGGGAGTTACCGGGGAGCTGTTTTTT CASSFGTGVTGELFF
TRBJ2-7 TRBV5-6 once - TGTGCCAGCAGCTTGTATGGGGGGTCGCACGAGCAGTACTTC CASSLYGGSHEQYF
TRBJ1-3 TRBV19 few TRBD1 TGTGCCAGTAGCCGACAGGGAGGCTCTGGAAACACCATATATTTT CASSRQGGSGNTIYF
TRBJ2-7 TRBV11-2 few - TGTGCCAGCAGCTTAAGCGGGCTTAGCTCCTACGAGCAGTACTTC CASSLSGLSSYEQYF
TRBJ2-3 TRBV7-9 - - TGTGCCAGCAGCTTATTTGGCGGGGCGGTAGGAGATACGCAGTATTTT CASSLFGGAVGDTQYF
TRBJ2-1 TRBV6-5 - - TGTGCCAGCAGTTACGGGGGACACCGGTTCTTC CASSYGGHRFF
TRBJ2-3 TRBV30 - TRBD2 TGTGCCTGGAGTGTACTAGCGGGAGAGTGGAGGAGGACAGATACGCAGTATTTT CAWSVLAGEWRRTDTQYF
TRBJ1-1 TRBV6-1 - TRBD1 TGTGCCAGTCGTTTGACAGGGGCGAACACTGAAGCTTTCTTT CASRLTGANTEAFF
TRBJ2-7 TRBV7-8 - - TGTGCCAGCAGCTTAGAGTACAACTACGAGCAGTACTTC CASSLEYNYEQYF
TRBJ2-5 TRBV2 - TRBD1 TGTGCCAGCGGACCCAGTTATAGGGGGCCGGAGACCCAGTACTTC CASGPSYRGPETQYF
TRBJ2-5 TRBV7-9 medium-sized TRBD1 TGTGCCAGCCGGGACAGCCTCCAAGAGACCCAGTACTTC CASRDSLQETQYF
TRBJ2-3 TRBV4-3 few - TGCGCCAGCAGCCAAGGGGATAGGGCGCGGGGCACAGATACGCAGTATTTT CASSQGDRARGTDTQYF
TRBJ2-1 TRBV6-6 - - TGTGCCAGCAGCGACAATGAGCAGTTCTTC CASSDNEQFF
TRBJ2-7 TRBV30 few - TGTGCCTGGAGTGTAGGCAGGCTGAGCTCCTACGAGCAGTACTTC CAWSVGRLSSYEQYF
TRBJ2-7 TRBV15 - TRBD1 TGTGCCACCAGCAGGATTAGACAGGGTGACGAGCAGTACTTC CATSRIRQGDEQYF
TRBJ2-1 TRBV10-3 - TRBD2 TGTGCCATCAGTGAAGGGACTAGCGGGGACAATGAGCAGTTCTTC CAISEGTSGDNEQFF
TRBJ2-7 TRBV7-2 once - TGTGCCAGCAGCTTAACCGAGACCTACGAGCAGTACTTC CASSLTETYEQYF
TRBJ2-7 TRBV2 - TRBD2 TGTGCCAGCAGTTTACTAGCGGGAGACTCCTACGAGCAGTACTTC CASSLLAGDSYEQYF
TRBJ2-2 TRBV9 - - TGTGCCAGCACCCCAGGATTTAACACCGGGGAGCTGTTTTTT CASTPGFNTGELFF
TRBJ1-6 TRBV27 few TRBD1 TGTGCCAGCAGGCCGCAGGGGGTCAGGAGACCCCTCCACTTT CASRPQGVRRPLHF
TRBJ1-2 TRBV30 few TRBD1 TGTGCCTGGGACGGACAGGGGGCAGGCTATGGCTACACCTTC CAWDGQGAGYGYTF
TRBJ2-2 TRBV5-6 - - TGTGCCAGCAGCTTGGACCCGGGAGCGGCGAGCACCGGGGAGCTGTTTTTT CASSLDPGAASTGELFF
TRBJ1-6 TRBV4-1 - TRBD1 TGCGCCAGCAGCCAAGTCAACAGGGGAAATTCACCCCTCCACTTT CASSQVNRGNSPLHF
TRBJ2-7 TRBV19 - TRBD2 TGTGCCAGTAGTATGGGGGGGGGCTACGAGCAGTACTTC CASSMGGGYEQYF
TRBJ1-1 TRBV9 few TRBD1 TGTGCCAGCAGCGGCGGGACAGATGAAGCTTTCTTT CASSGGTDEAFF